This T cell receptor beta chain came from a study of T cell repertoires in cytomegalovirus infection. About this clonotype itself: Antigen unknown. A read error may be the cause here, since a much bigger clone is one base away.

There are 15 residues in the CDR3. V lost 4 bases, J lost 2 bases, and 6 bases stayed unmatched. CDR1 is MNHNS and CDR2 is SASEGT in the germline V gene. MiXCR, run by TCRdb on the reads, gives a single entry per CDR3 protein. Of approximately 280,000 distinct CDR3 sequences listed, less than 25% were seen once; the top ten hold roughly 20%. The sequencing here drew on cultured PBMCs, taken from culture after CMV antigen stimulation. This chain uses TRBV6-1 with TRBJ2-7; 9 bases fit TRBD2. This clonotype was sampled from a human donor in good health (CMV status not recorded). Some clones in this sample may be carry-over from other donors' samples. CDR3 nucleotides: TGTGCCAGCAGTGTCCCAGCGGGAGGAACCTACGAGCAGTACTTC. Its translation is CASSVPAGGTYEQYF.